This TCR beta chain stems from a study of T-cell memory formation after mild COVID-19. TCRdb itself ran the 5' RACE reads through MiXCR, one entry per CDR3 protein. Of about 470,000 distinct CDR3 sequences listed, nearly 25% are singletons. Sequenced input: PBMCs or a T cell subset sorted from them (not recorded which). The origin of this receptor is an adult woman who had mild COVID-19 (a few samples of this study predate the infection). Cell type and time point are not known.

CDR3 residues: CRINTYNEQFF. As DNA, the CDR3 is TGCAGGATCAACACCTACAATGAGCAGTTCTTC. This rearrangement joins TRBV29-1 to TRBJ2-1; no firm D call. The CDR3 sequence is 11 residues long. The germline gives CDR1 SQVTM, CDR2 ANQGSEA.